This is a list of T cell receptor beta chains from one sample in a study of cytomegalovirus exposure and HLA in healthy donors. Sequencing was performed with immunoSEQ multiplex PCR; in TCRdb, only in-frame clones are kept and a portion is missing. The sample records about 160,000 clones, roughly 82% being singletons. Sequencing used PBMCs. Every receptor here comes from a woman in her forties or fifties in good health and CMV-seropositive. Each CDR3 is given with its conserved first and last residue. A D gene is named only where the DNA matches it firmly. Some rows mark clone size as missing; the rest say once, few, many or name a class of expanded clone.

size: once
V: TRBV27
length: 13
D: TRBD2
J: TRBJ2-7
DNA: TGTGCCAGCAGAATAGCGGGAGGCTACGAGCAGTACTTC
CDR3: CASRIAGGYEQYF

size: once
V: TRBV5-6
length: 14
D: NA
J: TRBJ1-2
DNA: TGTGCCAGCAGCTGGACCGCGGGGAACTATGGCTGCACCTTC
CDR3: CASSWTAGNYGCTF

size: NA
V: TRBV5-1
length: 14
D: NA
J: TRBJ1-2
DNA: TGCGCCAGCAGCTTGGAGGCGGGATCCTATGGCTACACCTTC
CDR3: CASSLEAGSYGYTF

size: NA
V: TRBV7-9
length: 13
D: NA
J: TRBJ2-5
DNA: TGTGCCAGCGTATATGTAGCTGGAGAGACCCAGTACTTC
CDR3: CASVYVAGETQYF

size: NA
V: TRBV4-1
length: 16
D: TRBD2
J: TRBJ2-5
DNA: TGCGCCAGCAGCCAAGGGGGCGGGGGGCTAGAAGAGACCCAGTACTTC
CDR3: CASSQGGGGLEETQYF

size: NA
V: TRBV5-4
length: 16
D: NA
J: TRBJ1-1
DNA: TGTGCCAGCAGCCCTGGACACAACGTTCCGAACACTGAAGCTTTCTTT
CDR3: CASSPGHNVPNTEAFF

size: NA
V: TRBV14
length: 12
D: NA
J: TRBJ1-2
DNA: TGTGCCAGCAGCTACAACCAATATGGCTACACCTTC
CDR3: CASSYNQYGYTF

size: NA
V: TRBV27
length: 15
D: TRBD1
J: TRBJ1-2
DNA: TGTGCCAGCAGTTTATTGGGACAGGGAAACTATGGCTACACCTTC
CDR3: CASSLLGQGNYGYTF

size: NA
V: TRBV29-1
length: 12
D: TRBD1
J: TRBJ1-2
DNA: TGCAGCGTTGCTCAGGGGGCGGGTGGCTACACCTTC
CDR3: CSVAQGAGGYTF

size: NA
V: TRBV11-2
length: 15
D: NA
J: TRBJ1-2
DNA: TGTGCCAGCAGCCCCCACGACAGAAGGGACTATGGCTACACCTTC
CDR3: CASSPHDRRDYGYTF

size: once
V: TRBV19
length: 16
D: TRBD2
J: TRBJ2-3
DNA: TGTGCCAGTAGTTTGAGAACTAGCGCCGTCACAGATACGCAGTATTTT
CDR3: CASSLRTSAVTDTQYF

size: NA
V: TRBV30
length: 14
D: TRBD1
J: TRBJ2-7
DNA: TGTGCCTGGGAACGGACAGGGTCCTCCTACGAGCAGTACTTC
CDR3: CAWERTGSSYEQYF

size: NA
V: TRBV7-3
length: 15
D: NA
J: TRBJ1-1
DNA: TGTGCCAGCAGGTACGCCGGGGGTATGAACACTGAAGCTTTCTTT
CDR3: CASRYAGGMNTEAFF

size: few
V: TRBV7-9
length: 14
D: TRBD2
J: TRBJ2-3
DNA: TGTGCCAGCAGCTTAGTAGCGGGGCGCGATACGCAGTATTTT
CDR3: CASSLVAGRDTQYF